The rows below give T cell receptor beta chains drawn from one sample of a study of T cell responses to AZD1222 COVID-19 vaccine. The protocol was immunoSEQ multiplex PCR, while the TCRdb copy is restricted to in-frame clones and leaves out a portion. Among about 190,000 clones listed, just over 90% were seen once. The sample here was peripheral blood, taken on day 0 of AZD1222 vaccination. The receptors come from an adult in good health. Each CDR3 is given with its conserved first and last residue. Each record gives: V gene, CDR3 length, D gene, clone size, J gene, CDR3 protein, CDR3 DNA. A D gene is named only where the DNA matches it firmly. The size of a clone is reported for some rows only, either as once, few or many, or as a class for expanded clones.

TRBV4-2,16,NA,NA,TRBJ1-2,CASSQALDPHYEGYTF,TGTGCCAGCAGCCAAGCCCTGGACCCGCACTATGAGGGCTACACCTTC
TRBV7-9,15,TRBD2,NA,TRBJ2-1,CASSPREGVYNEQFF,TGTGCCAGCAGCCCCCGGGAGGGGGTCTACAATGAGCAGTTCTTC
TRBV4-2,17,TRBD2,NA,TRBJ2-7,CASSQEVSGGAGYEQYF,TGTGCCAGCAGCCAAGAAGTTAGCGGGGGGGCCGGGTACGAGCAGTACTTC
TRBV7-8,17,NA,NA,TRBJ2-6,CASSPRGVRLGANVLTF,TGTGCCAGCAGCCCTAGAGGGGTACGATTGGGGGCCAACGTCCTGACTTTC
TRBV24-1,13,NA,NA,TRBJ1-5,CATSVSGSQPQHF,TGTGCCACCAGTGTCTCAGGGAGCCAGCCCCAGCATTTT
TRBV7-2,15,TRBD1,NA,TRBJ1-2,CASSSFRDRGQGYTF,TGTGCCAGCAGCTCATTCCGGGACAGGGGTCAGGGCTACACCTTC
TRBV6-5,15,TRBD2,once,TRBJ2-7,CASSYQASGYYEQYF,TGTGCCAGCAGTTACCAGGCTAGCGGTTACTACGAGCAGTACTTC
TRBV29-1,12,NA,NA,TRBJ2-7,CSVGRVDYEQYF,TGCAGCGTTGGTAGGGTAGATTACGAGCAGTACTTC
TRBV3-1/TRBV3-2,15,NA,once,TRBJ2-7,CASSQDFTPWPEQYF,TGTGCCAGCAGCCAAGATTTCACCCCCTGGCCCGAGCAGTACTTC
TRBV10-3,15,NA,once,TRBJ2-3,CAISDSAGSRDTQYF,TGTGCCATCAGTGATTCTGCGGGGAGTAGGGATACGCAGTATTTT
TRBV6-5,14,TRBD1,NA,TRBJ1-2,CASSYSGTVNGYTF,TGTGCCAGCAGTTACTCGGGGACAGTAAATGGCTACACCTTC
TRBV19,13,NA,NA,TRBJ2-7,CASSVLGAYEQYF,TGTGCCAGTAGTGTTCTGGGCGCCTACGAGCAGTACTTC
TRBV28,17,TRBD1,few,TRBJ1-5,CASSLPPPDRGHQPQHF,TGTGCCAGCAGTTTACCCCCTCCGGACAGGGGCCATCAGCCCCAGCATTTT
TRBV6-2/TRBV6-3,13,NA,NA,TRBJ1-1,CASSQGQNTEAFF,TGTGCCAGCAGTCAGGGGCAGAACACTGAAGCTTTCTTT
TRBV28,15,NA,NA,TRBJ1-3,CASSLPQTGGNTIYF,TGTGCCAGCAGTTTACCCCAGACAGGTGGAAACACCATATATTTT
TRBV18,13,TRBD2,NA,TRBJ2-7,CASSISGTYEQYF,TGTGCCAGCTCGATTAGCGGGACCTACGAGCAGTACTTC
TRBV6-2/TRBV6-3,15,NA,once,TRBJ2-3,CASSYSIRVTDTQYF,TGTGCCAGCAGCTACTCGATACGGGTCACAGATACGCAGTATTTT
TRBV4-1,17,NA,once,TRBJ2-6,CASSSAAESSGANVLTF,TGCGCCAGCAGCTCAGCAGCGGAGAGCTCTGGGGCCAACGTCCTGACTTTC
TRBV5-1,14,TRBD2,NA,TRBJ2-7,CASSWVAGGYEQYF,TGCGCCAGCAGCTGGGTCGCGGGAGGATACGAGCAGTACTTC
TRBV29-1,14,NA,NA,TRBJ2-1,CSGQLEEPYNEQFF,TGCAGCGGACAGTTGGAAGAGCCTTACAATGAGCAGTTCTTC
TRBV29-1,12,NA,NA,TRBJ1-1,CSVEGMNTEAFF,TGCAGCGTGGAAGGAATGAACACTGAAGCTTTCTTT
TRBV9,14,NA,NA,TRBJ2-3,CASSVGPLSDTQYF,TGTGCCAGCAGCGTCGGTCCCCTCTCAGATACGCAGTATTTT
TRBV11-1,15,NA,NA,TRBJ2-2,CASSLPGRSTGELFF,TGTGCCAGCAGCTTACCGGGTCGCAGCACCGGGGAGCTGTTTTTT
TRBV29-1,16,NA,once,TRBJ1-2,CSVDGRIRGLSNGYTF,TGCAGCGTTGATGGCCGAATTAGGGGCCTATCGAATGGCTACACCTTC
TRBV13,16,NA,NA,TRBJ1-1,CASSLGRGSPNTEAFF,TGTGCCAGCAGCTTAGGCCGGGGGTCTCCCAACACTGAAGCTTTCTTT
TRBV6-5,14,NA,NA,TRBJ2-2,CASMWGGSTGELFF,TGTGCCAGCATGTGGGGGGGCTCCACCGGGGAGCTGTTTTTT
TRBV5-6,12,NA,NA,TRBJ2-1,CASSSGTPEQFF,TGTGCCAGCAGCTCCGGGACACCTGAGCAGTTCTTC
TRBV4-1,16,TRBD2,NA,TRBJ2-5,CASSLSGRAFGETQYF,TGCGCCAGCAGCCTTAGCGGGAGGGCCTTCGGGGAGACCCAGTACTTC
TRBV7-3,15,NA,NA,TRBJ2-3,CASSSSVASTDTQYF,TGTGCCAGCAGCTCAAGCGTTGCGAGCACAGATACGCAGTATTTT
TRBV27,14,NA,once,TRBJ2-5,CASSLSWNQETQYF,TGTGCCAGCAGTTTATCGTGGAACCAAGAGACCCAGTACTTC